This T cell receptor (beta chain) was identified in a study of T cells in Graves' hyperthyroidism and ophthalmopathy. Whole-study results and caveats: Blood also carried most thyroid clonotypes expanded above 0.001. Before onset, by a median of about seven months, the model predicted ophthalmopathy.

This clonotype showed up many times. Its antigen is unidentified. A Clinical Activity Score of at least 3, a NOSPECS grade of at least 4 and a duration under 3 months were recorded in the ophthalmopathy patients. PBMCs were sourced from roughly 9.1 ml fresh peripheral blood. V lost 1 base and J lost 5; bases outside the gene matches: 10. Germline values: CDR1 SGHVS, CDR2 FNYEAQ. This CDR3 has 16 residues. Template material for amplifying TCR beta CDR3 regions consisted of RNA transcripts. The primer set for the first-round RT-PCR of the TCR CDR3 was HTBI. Using its own MiXCR run on the multiplex PCR reads, TCRdb lists one record per CDR3 protein. Of approximately 430,000 distinct CDR3 sequences listed, approximately 14% are singletons.

This chain uses TRBV7-6 with TRBJ2-5; TRBD2 matches 7 bases. This TCR was recovered from a man aged 18 to 35 with Graves' ophthalmopathy. Sequenced input: blood. The CDR3 bases are TGTGCCAGCAGCTTAGGAGGCTTAGCGGGCGGGGAGACCCAGTACTTC. This codes for CASSLGGLAGGETQYF.